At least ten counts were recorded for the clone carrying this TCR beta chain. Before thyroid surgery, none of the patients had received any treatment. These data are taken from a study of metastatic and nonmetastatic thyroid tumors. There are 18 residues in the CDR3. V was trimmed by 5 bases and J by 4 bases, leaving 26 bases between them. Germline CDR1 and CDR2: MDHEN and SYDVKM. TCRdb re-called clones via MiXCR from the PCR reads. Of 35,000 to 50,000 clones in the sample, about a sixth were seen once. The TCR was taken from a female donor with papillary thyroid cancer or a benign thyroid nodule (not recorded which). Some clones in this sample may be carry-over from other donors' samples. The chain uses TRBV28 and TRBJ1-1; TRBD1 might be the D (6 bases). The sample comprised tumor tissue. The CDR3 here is CASSPGSWTVRVVTEAFF. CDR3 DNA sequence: TGTGCCAGCAGTCCGGGGTCGTGGACAGTAAGAGTGGTCACTGAAGCTTTCTTT.